Presented here are 3 T cell receptor beta chains from one specimen sequenced in a study of blood T cell repertoires in COVID-19. Produced via immunoSEQ multiplex PCR; TCRdb's table is partial and in-frame only. The sample shows some 310,000 clones, roughly 88% of them seen only once. The specimen sequenced was peripheral blood. These receptors came from a woman in her twenties or thirties with COVID-19, enrolled during active disease.

The genes are TRBV30 and TRBJ1-2; TRBD1 agrees at 9 bases. With 2 bases clipped from V and 6 bases from J, the junction kept 13 bases outside the gene matches. This CDR3 spans 16 amino acids. Germline CDR1 GTSNPN, CDR2 SVGIG (reference sequence). CDR3 DNA sequence: TGTGCCTGGAGTACAAAAAGACAACAGGGGGCGAATGGCTACACCTTC. Amino acid sequence: CAWSTKRQQGANGYTF.

The chain is built from TRBV19 and TRBJ1-4; no clear D gene. Trimming took off 7 bases at V and 4 bases at J, with 4 bases between the two ends. In germline, CDR1 is LNHDA, CDR2 SQIVND (reference sequence). CDR3 size: 11 residues. The CDR3 loop is CASTHNEKLFF. The DNA for the CDR3 is TGTGCCAGTACCCATAATGAAAAACTGTTTTTT.

The rearrangement joins TRBV4-1 to TRBJ1-1; 9 bases are a match to TRBD1. V was pared by 1 base and J by 4 bases, with 13 bases of the junction left unmatched. Germline CDR1 reads MGHRA; CDR2 reads YSYEKL. This CDR3 has 18 amino acids. CDR3 coding DNA: TGCGCCAGCAGCCAAGCGGCTTCGACAGGGGGGCCCCGCACTGAAGCTTTCTTT. Translation: CASSQAASTGGPRTEAFF.